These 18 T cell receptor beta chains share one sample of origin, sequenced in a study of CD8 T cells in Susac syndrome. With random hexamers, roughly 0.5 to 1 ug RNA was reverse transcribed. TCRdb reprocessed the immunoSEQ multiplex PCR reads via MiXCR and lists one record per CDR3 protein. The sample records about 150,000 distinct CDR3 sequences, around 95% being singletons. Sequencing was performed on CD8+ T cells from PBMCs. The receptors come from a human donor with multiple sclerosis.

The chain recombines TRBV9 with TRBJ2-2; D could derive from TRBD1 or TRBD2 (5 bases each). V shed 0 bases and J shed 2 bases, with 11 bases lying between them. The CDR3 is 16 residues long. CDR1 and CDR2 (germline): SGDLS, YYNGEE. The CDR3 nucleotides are TGTGCCAGCAGCGTAGCCTGGGACGGTAACACCGGGGAGCTGTTTTTT. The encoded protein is CASSVAWDGNTGELFF.

Written as DNA, the CDR3 is TGCAGCGTTGGAGACTACAATGAGCAGTTCTTC. As protein: CSVGDYNEQFF. The V call is TRBV29-1, the J call TRBJ2-1; D uncertain. The CDR3 is 11 residues long. Germline CDR1 reads SQVTM; CDR2 reads ANQGSEA. Between the trimmed V and J ends, which lost 4 bases and 3 bases, there was a span of 4 bases.

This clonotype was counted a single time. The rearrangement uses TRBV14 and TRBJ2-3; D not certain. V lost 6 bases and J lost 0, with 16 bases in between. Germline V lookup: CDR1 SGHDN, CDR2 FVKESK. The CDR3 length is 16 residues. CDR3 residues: CASSTNSGISTDTQYF. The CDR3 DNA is TGTGCCAGCAGTACAAACAGTGGGATTAGCACAGATACGCAGTATTTT.

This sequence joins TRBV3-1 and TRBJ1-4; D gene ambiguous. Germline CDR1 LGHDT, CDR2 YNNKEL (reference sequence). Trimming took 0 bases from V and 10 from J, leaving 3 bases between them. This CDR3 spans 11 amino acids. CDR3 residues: CASSQEGKLFF. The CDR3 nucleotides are TGTGCCAGCAGCCAAGAAGGAAAACTGTTTTTT.

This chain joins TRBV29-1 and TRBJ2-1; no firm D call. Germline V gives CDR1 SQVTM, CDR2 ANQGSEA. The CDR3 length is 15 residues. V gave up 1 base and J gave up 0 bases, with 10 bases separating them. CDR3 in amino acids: CSVEGVGSSYNEQFF. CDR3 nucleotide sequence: TGCAGCGTTGAAGGTGTGGGTAGCTCCTACAATGAGCAGTTCTTC.

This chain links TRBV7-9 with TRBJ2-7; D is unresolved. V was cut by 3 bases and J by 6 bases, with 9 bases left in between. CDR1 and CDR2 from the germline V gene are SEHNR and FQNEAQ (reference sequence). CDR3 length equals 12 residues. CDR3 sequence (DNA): TGTGCCAGCAGCTTGCGGCCCGGCGAGCAGTACTTC. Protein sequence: CASSLRPGEQYF.

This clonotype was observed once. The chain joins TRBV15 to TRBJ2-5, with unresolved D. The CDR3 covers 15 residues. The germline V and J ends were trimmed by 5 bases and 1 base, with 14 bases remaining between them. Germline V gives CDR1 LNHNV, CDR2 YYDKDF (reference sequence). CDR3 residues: CATSGKEWSQETQYF. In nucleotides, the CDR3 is TGTGCCACCAGCGGGAAGGAGTGGAGCCAAGAGACCCAGTACTTC.

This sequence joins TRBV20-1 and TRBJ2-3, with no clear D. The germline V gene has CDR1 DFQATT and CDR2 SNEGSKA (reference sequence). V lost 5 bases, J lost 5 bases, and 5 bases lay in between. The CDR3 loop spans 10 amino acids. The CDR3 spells CSAPLDTQYF. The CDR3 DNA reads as TGCAGTGCTCCCCTAGATACGCAGTATTTT.

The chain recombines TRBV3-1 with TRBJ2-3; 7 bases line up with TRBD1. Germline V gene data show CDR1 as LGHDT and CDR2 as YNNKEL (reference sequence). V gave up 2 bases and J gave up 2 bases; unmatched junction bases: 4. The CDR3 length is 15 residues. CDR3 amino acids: CASSQIGGNTDTQYF. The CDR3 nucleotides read TGTGCCAGCAGCCAAATAGGGGGCAACACAGATACGCAGTATTTT.

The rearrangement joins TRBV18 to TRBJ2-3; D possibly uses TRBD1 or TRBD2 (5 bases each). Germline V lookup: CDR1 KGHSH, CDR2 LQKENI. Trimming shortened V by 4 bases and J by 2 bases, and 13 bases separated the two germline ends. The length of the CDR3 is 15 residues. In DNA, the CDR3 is TGTGCCAGCTCACACTTAAGGGACCTCACAGATACGCAGTATTTT. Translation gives CASSHLRDLTDTQYF.

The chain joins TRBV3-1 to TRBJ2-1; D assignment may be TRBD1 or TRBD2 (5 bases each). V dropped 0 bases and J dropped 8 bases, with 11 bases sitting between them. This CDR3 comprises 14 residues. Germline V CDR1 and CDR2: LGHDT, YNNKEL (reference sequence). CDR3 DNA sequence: TGTGCCAGCAGCCAAGATTGGGGCGGGCATGAGCAGTTCTTC. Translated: CASSQDWGGHEQFF.

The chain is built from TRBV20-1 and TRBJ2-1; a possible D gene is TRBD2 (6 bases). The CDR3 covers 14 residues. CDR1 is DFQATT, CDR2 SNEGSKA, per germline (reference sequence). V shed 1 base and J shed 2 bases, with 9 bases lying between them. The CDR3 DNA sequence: TGCAGTGCTAGAGTCCCGGGGGCCTACAATGAGCAGTTCTTC. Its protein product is CSARVPGAYNEQFF.

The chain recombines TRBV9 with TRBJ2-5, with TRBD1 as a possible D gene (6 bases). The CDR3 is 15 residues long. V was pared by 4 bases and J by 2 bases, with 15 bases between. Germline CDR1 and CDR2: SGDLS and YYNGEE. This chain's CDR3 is CASSIAGTPQETQYF. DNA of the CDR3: TGTGCCAGCAGCATTGCCGGGACACCACAAGAGACCCAGTACTTC.

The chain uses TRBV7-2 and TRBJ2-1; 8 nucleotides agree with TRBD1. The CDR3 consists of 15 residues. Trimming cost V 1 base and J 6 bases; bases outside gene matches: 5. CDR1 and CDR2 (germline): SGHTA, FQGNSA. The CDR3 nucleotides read TGTGCCAGCAGCTTAGGGACAGGGATCTTCAATGAGCAGTTCTTC. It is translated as CASSLGTGIFNEQFF. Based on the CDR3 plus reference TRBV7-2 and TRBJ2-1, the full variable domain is GAGVSQSPSNKVTEKGKDVELRCDPISGHTALYWYRQSLGQGLEFLIYFQGNSAPDKSGLPSDRFSAERTGGSVSTLTIQRTQQEDSAVYLCASSLGTGIFNEQFFGPGTRLTVL.

The CDR3 is CSTISGTPFEQFF. In DNA, the CDR3 is TGCAGCACAATTTCCGGGACTCCTTTTGAGCAGTTCTTC. V is TRBV29-1 and J is TRBJ2-1; tentatively, D is TRBD2 (6 bases). V lost 8 bases and J 9 bases, leaving 20 bases between the germline ends. The CDR3 has 13 amino acids. Germline V gene lookup returns CDR1 SQVTM and CDR2 ANQGSEA.

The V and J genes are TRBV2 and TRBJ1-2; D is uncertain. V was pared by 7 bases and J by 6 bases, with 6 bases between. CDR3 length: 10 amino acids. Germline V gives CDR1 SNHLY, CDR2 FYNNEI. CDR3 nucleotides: TGTGCCAGCAAGAGCCATGGCTACACCTTC. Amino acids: CASKSHGYTF.

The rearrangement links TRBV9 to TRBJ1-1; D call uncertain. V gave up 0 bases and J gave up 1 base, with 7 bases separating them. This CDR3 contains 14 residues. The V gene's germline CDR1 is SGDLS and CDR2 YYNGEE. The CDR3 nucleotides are TGTGCCAGCAGCGTAGTTGGGCAGAACACTGAAGCTTTCTTT. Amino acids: CASSVVGQNTEAFF. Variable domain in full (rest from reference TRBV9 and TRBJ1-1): DSGVTQTPKHLITATGQRVTLRCSPRSGDLSVYWYQQSLDQGLQFLIQYYNGEERAKGNILERFSAQQFPDLHSELNLSSLELGDSALYFCASSVVGQNTEAFFGQGTRLTVV.

CDR3 coding DNA: TGTGCCAGCAGTTTAGTATTCTCCTATAATTCACCCCTCCACTTT. Protein: CASSLVFSYNSPLHF. V and J are TRBV27 and TRBJ1-6; D unclear. With 2 bases removed from V and 0 bases from J, the gap between germline ends came to 5 bases. CDR3 length: 15 residues. The germline V gene encodes CDR1 MNHEY and CDR2 SMNVEV (reference sequence).